A selection of T cell receptor beta chains follows, all from one sample in a study of TIL therapy for anti-PD-1-resistant metastatic lung cancer. This table comes from immunoSEQ multiplex PCR, and its TCRdb copy is limited to in-frame clones, with some not included. The table records approximately 40,000 clones, roughly 70% of them present only once. Specimen: blood, collected at baseline. The receptors shown here come from a person aged 25-85 years with non-small cell lung cancer. CDR3s include the opening cysteine and the closing phenylalanine or tryptophan. The D gene is left open where the match is weak.

j_gene: TRBJ1-1; d_gene: .; v_gene: TRBV28; len: 14; CDR3nt: TGTGCCAGCAGTTTAGGGCCCGCGAACACTGAAGCTTTCTTT; CDR3aa: CASSLGPANTEAFF
j_gene: TRBJ1-2; d_gene: .; v_gene: TRBV7-2; len: 15; CDR3nt: TGTGCCAGCAGCTTGGGGGCCCCCGTTGGCCATGGCTACACCTTC; CDR3aa: CASSLGAPVGHGYTF
j_gene: TRBJ2-4; d_gene: .; v_gene: TRBV5-1; len: 14; CDR3nt: TGCGCCAGCAGCTTGGAACCATCGGGGGACATTCAGTACTTC; CDR3aa: CASSLEPSGDIQYF
j_gene: TRBJ2-1; d_gene: TRBD2; v_gene: TRBV6-6; len: 15; CDR3nt: TGTGCCAGCAGCCCTCCTAGCGGGAGATTTAATGAGCAGTTCTTC; CDR3aa: CASSPPSGRFNEQFF
j_gene: TRBJ2-7; d_gene: TRBD2; v_gene: TRBV28; len: 16; CDR3nt: TGTGCCAGCAGTTTTTCGCTAGCGGGATTATCCTACGAGCAGTACTTC; CDR3aa: CASSFSLAGLSYEQYF
j_gene: TRBJ2-1; d_gene: .; v_gene: TRBV4-3; len: 17; CDR3nt: TGCGCCAGCAGCCAAGATCAACTTCCGAGCTCCTACAATGAGCAGTTCTTC; CDR3aa: CASSQDQLPSSYNEQFF
j_gene: TRBJ2-2; d_gene: .; v_gene: TRBV7-2; len: 16; CDR3nt: TGTGCCAGCAGCTTAGAACCGGCAGGGAACACCGGGGAGCTGTTTTTT; CDR3aa: CASSLEPAGNTGELFF
j_gene: TRBJ2-7; d_gene: TRBD2; v_gene: TRBV5-1; len: 13; CDR3nt: TGCGCCAGCAGCGGGGCCGGTGAACTAGCGCTTCACTTC; CDR3aa: CASSGAGELALHF
j_gene: TRBJ2-2; d_gene: TRBD2; v_gene: TRBV6-5; len: 14; CDR3nt: TGTGCCAGCAGTCTAGTAGCGGGAGAGGGGGAGCTGTTTTTT; CDR3aa: CASSLVAGEGELFF
j_gene: TRBJ1-5; d_gene: TRBD1; v_gene: TRBV9; len: 14; CDR3nt: TGTGCCAGCAGCCCCGTGTCGCAGGGGGGGCCCCAGCATTTT; CDR3aa: CASSPVSQGGPQHF
j_gene: TRBJ2-2; d_gene: .; v_gene: TRBV28; len: 15; CDR3nt: TGTGCCAGCAGTTTACGGCAGCCGAACACCGGGGAGCTGTTTTTT; CDR3aa: CASSLRQPNTGELFF
j_gene: TRBJ2-5; d_gene: TRBD1; v_gene: TRBV18; len: 14; CDR3nt: TGTGCCAGCTCAGCCGGACAGGGGGGGGAGACCCAGTACTTC; CDR3aa: CASSAGQGGETQYF
j_gene: TRBJ2-7; d_gene: .; v_gene: TRBV29-1; len: 11; CDR3nt: TGCAGCGCTGGTCAGGGATACGAGCAGTACTTC; CDR3aa: CSAGQGYEQYF